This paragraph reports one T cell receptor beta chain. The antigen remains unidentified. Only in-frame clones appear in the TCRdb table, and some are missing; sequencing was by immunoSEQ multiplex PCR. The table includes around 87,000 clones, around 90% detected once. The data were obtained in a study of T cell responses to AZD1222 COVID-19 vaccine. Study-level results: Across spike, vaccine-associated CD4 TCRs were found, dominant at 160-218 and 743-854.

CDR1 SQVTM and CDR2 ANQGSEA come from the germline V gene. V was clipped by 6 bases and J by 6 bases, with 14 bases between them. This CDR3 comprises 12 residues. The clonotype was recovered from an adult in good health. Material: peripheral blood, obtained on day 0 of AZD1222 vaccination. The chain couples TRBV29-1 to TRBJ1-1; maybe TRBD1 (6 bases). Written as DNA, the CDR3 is TGCAGCGTAGGAACAGGGTGGCCTGAAGCTTTCTTT. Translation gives CSVGTGWPEAFF.